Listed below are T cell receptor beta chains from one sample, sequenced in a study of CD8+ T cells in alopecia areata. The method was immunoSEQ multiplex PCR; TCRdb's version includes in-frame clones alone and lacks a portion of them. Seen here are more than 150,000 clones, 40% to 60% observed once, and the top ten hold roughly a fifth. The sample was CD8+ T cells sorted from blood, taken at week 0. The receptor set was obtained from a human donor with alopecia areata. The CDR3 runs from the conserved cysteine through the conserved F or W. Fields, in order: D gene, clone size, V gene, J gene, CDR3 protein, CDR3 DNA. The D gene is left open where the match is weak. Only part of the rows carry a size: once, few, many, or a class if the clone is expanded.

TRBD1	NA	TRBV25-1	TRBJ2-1	CASSEPPGTGIDEQFF	TGTGCCAGCAGTGAACCCCCCGGGACAGGGATCGATGAGCAGTTCTTC
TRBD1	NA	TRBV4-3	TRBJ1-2	CASSQDRGGTAGYTF	TGCGCCAGCAGCCAAGATAGGGGCGGGACAGCAGGCTACACCTTC
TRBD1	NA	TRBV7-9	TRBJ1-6	CASSGDRGGHSPLHF	TGTGCCAGCAGCGGGGACAGGGGAGGGCATTCACCCCTCCACTTT
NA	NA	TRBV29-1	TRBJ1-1	CSVEDYGRGSTEAFF	TGCAGCGTTGAAGATTATGGCAGGGGAAGCACTGAAGCTTTCTTT
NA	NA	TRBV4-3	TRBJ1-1	CASSQDLEDVNTEAFF	TGCGCCAGCAGCCAAGATTTAGAGGACGTGAACACTGAAGCTTTCTTT
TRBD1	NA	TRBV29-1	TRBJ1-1	CSVRDSNTEAFF	TGCAGCGTCCGGGACAGTAACACTGAAGCTTTCTTT
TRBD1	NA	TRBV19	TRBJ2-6	CASSFDRVFNVLTF	TGTGCCAGTAGTTTTGACAGGGTGTTCAACGTCCTGACTTTC
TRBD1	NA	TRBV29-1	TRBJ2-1	CSVEIPGQSYNEQFF	TGCAGCGTTGAGATTCCGGGACAGTCCTACAATGAGCAGTTCTTC
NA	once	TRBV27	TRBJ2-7	CASSPAGGYEQYF	TGTGCCAGCAGCCCTGCCGGGGGCTACGAGCAGTACTTC
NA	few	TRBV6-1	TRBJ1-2	CASSEWPGDYGYTF	TGTGCCAGCAGTGAATGGCCAGGGGATTATGGCTACACCTTC
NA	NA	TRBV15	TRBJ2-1	CATSDRTYNEQFF	TGTGCCACCAGCGACAGGACTTACAATGAGCAGTTCTTC
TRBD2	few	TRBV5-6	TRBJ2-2	CASSSFSRGDTGELFF	TGTGCCAGCAGCTCATTTTCACGGGGGGACACCGGGGAGCTGTTTTTT
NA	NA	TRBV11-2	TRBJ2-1	CASSRRGGGPGDEQFF	TGTGCCAGCAGCCGGAGAGGCGGGGGCCCGGGGGATGAGCAGTTCTTC
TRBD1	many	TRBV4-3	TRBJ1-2	CASSQDPGTAYGYTF	TGCGCCAGCAGCCAAGATCCCGGGACAGCCTATGGCTACACCTTC
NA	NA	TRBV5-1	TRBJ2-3	CASSLETLTDTQYF	TGCGCCAGCAGCTTAGAAACACTCACAGATACGCAGTATTTT
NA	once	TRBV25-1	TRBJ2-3	CASSEGRTDTQYF	TGTGCCAGCAGTGAAGGTCGCACAGATACGCAGTATTTT
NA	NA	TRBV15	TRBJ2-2	CATSIGQAGDGELFF	TGTGCCACCAGCATTGGGCAGGCTGGAGACGGGGAGCTGTTTTTT
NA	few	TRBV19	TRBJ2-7	CASSVGTPSLEQYF	TGTGCCAGTAGTGTGGGGACCCCCAGTCTCGAGCAGTACTTC
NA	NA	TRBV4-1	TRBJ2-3	CASTGGTDTQYF	TGCGCCAGCACGGGGGGCACAGATACGCAGTATTTT
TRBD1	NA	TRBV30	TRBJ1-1	CALETGTGNTEAFF	TGTGCCTTAGAAACCGGGACAGGGAACACTGAAGCTTTCTTT
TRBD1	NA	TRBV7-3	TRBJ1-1	CASSFTGGNTEAFF	TGTGCCAGCAGCTTCACAGGGGGCAACACTGAAGCTTTCTTT
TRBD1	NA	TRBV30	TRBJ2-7	CAAEDRVYEQYF	TGTGCCGCTGAGGACAGGGTCTACGAGCAGTACTTC
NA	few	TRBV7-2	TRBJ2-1	CASSAGPEQFF	TGTGCCAGCAGCGCGGGCCCCGAGCAGTTCTTC
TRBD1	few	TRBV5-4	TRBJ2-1	CASSLDRGSYNEQFF	TGTGCCAGCAGCCTAGACAGGGGGAGCTACAATGAGCAGTTCTTC
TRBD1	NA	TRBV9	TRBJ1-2	CASSGQGALRTHYGYTF	TGTGCCAGCAGCGGACAGGGGGCCCTCCGAACACATTATGGCTACACCTTC
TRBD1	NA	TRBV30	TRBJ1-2	CAWSVGRGLDGYTF	TGTGCCTGGAGTGTTGGCAGGGGGCTGGATGGCTACACCTTC
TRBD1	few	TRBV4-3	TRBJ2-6	CASSPGQGEVLTF	TGCGCCAGCAGCCCCGGACAGGGGGAGGTCCTGACTTTC
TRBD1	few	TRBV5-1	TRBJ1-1	CASSSGQGNEAFF	TGCGCCAGCAGCTCCGGACAGGGGAATGAAGCTTTCTTT
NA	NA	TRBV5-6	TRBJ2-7	CASSLAREQYF	TGTGCCAGCAGCTTGGCTCGCGAGCAGTACTTC
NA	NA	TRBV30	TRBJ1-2	CAWSEAKQGGYTF	TGTGCCTGGAGTGAGGCGAAACAGGGTGGCTACACCTTC
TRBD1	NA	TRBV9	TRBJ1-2	CASSVGQGQYGYTF	TGTGCCAGCAGCGTAGGACAGGGACAATATGGCTACACCTTC
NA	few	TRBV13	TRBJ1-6	CASSSRTGYNSPLHF	TGTGCCAGCAGCTCTAGGACGGGGTATAATTCACCCCTCCACTTT
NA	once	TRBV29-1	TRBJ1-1	CSSSPVNTEAFF	TGCAGCTCCTCTCCAGTGAACACTGAAGCTTTCTTT
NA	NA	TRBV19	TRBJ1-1	CASTMGNTEAFF	TGTGCCAGTACTATGGGGAACACTGAAGCTTTCTTT
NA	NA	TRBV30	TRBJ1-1	CAWRYANTEAFF	TGTGCCTGGAGGTATGCGAACACTGAAGCTTTCTTT
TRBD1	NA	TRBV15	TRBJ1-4	CAITGGGGNEKLFF	TGTGCCATCACAGGGGGCGGAGGGAATGAAAAACTGTTTTTT
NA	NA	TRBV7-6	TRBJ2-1	CASSHGRRQTYNEQFF	TGTGCCAGCAGCCATGGCCGAAGGCAGACTTACAATGAGCAGTTCTTC
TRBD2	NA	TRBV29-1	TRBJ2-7	CSVEARGGLYEQYF	TGCAGCGTTGAAGCCCGGGGGGGCCTCTACGAGCAGTACTTC
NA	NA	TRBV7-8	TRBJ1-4	CASSLEDSLNEKLFF	TGTGCCAGCAGCTTAGAAGACAGCCTTAATGAAAAACTGTTTTTT
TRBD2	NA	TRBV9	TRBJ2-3	CASSVPTSGGTDTQYF	TGTGCCAGCAGCGTGCCGACTAGCGGGGGAACAGATACGCAGTATTTT
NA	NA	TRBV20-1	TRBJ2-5	CSALPGETQYF	TGCAGTGCCCTCCCTGGAGAGACCCAGTACTTC
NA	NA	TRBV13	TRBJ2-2	CASSSSHRDRGRELFF	TGTGCCAGCAGCTCCTCTCACCGGGACCGGGGACGGGAGCTGTTTTTT
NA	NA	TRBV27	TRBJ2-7	CASSTRGPTNYEQYF	TGTGCCAGCAGTACGCGGGGGCCCACGAACTACGAGCAGTACTTC
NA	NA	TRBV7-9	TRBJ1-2	CASSPMTYGYTF	TGTGCCAGCAGTCCCATGACCTATGGCTACACCTTC
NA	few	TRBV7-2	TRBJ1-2	CASSLDRDYGYTF	TGTGCCAGCAGCTTAGACAGGGACTATGGCTACACCTTC
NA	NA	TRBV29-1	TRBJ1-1	CSAGPLNTEAFF	TGCAGCGCCGGACCGCTGAACACTGAAGCTTTCTTT